Sequencing of this TCR beta chain was carried out in a study of blood T cells in healthy people across ages. A second PCR of 7 to 11 cycles used a sample-barcoded 5' primer and a J-beta primer mix. Researchers report that a template-switch adaptor with 12 random nucleotides tagged each cDNA molecule. TCRdb recomputed calls from the 5' RACE reads with MiXCR, one row per CDR3 protein. The table has around 1,700,000 distinct CDR3 sequences, approximately 30% seen once. This clonotype was counted only a few times. This CDR3 has 15 residues. Trimming took off 1 base at V and 2 bases at J, with 11 bases between the two ends. The germline V gene encodes CDR1 LGHNT and CDR2 FRNRAP.

The sequenced sample consisted of blood. This rearrangement joins TRBV12-5 to TRBJ2-5; D is uncertain. The receptor was isolated from a woman in her 30s in good health. CDR3: CASGLAPPLQETQYF. CDR3 coding DNA: TGTGCTAGTGGTTTGGCGCCACCGTTACAAGAGACCCAGTACTTC.